The 21 T cell receptor beta chains reported below all come from one sample, sequenced in a study of blood T cells in healthy people across ages. With a J-beta primer mix and a sample-barcoded 5' primer, a second PCR ran about 6 to 11 cycles. TCRdb called the 5' RACE reads again in MiXCR, with one record for every CDR3 protein. The data contain roughly 830,000 distinct CDR3 sequences, around 62% of them singletons. The sequenced sample was blood. Source of these receptors: a man in his thirties or forties in good health.

This sequence joins TRBV4-2 and TRBJ2-3; no definite D call. From germline, CDR1 is LGHNA and CDR2 YNFKEQ. The CDR3 has 16 residues. V was clipped by 0 bases and J by 0 bases, with 10 bases between them. The CDR3 DNA reads TGTGCCAGCAGCCAAGATCGGGCAGAGAGCACAGATACGCAGTATTTT. This codes for CASSQDRAESTDTQYF.

The chain uses TRBV24-1 and TRBJ2-5; D tentatively fits TRBD1 or TRBD2 (5 bases each). Germline lookup yields CDR1 KGHDR and CDR2 SFDVKD. The CDR3 contains 12 residues. Trimming cost V 9 bases and J 0 bases, with 7 bases left between them. This CDR3 reads CATGGYQETQYF. The CDR3 DNA is TGTGCCACCGGGGGATACCAAGAGACCCAGTACTTC.

The chain has TRBV2 and TRBJ2-1; D perhaps matches TRBD1 (6 bases). V was trimmed by 10 bases and J by 0 bases, leaving 13 bases between them. There are 14 residues in the CDR3. Germline V lookup: CDR1 SNHLY, CDR2 FYNNEI. CDR3 loop: CATRQVHSYNEQFF. Here the CDR3 DNA reads TGTGCCACCCGACAGGTACACTCCTACAATGAGCAGTTCTTC.

This clonotype was seen a single time. This rearrangement joins TRBV28 to TRBJ2-1; no clear D. This CDR3 has 17 amino acids. Germline-derived CDR1 and CDR2 are MDHEN and SYDVKM. Trimming stripped 3 bases from V and 4 bases from J, with 19 bases between. CDR3: CASSFPFVGPSYNEQFF. The DNA of the CDR3 is TGTGCCAGCAGTTTCCCCTTCGTAGGACCTAGTTACAATGAGCAGTTCTTC. The variable domain in full, with the rest retrieved from reference TRBV28 and TRBJ2-1, is DVKVTQSSRYLVKRTGEKVFLECVQDMDHENMFWYRQDPGLGLRLIYFSYDVKMKEKGDIPEGYSVSREKKERFSLILESASTNQTSMYLCASSFPFVGPSYNEQFFGPGTRLTVL.

The rearrangement uses TRBV7-2 and TRBJ1-2; a weak D match, TRBD1 (5 bases). The germline V gene has CDR1 SGHTA and CDR2 FQGNSA. The ends were cut back, 7 bases at V and 3 bases at J, with 18 bases in the middle. CDR3 length: 15 amino acids. CDR3 bases: TGTGCCAGCACCCAGGTCTTCGACAGTTACTATGGCTACACCTTC. Protein: CASTQVFDSYYGYTF.

J is TRBJ2-1 and V is TRBV7-3; D is uncertain. V was trimmed by 3 bases and J by 2 bases, leaving 8 bases between them. Germline V gene sequence: CDR1 SGHTA, CDR2 FQGTGA. This CDR3 comprises 14 residues. CDR3 DNA sequence: TGTGCCAGCAGCTTGGACCCGCCCTACAATGAGCAGTTCTTC. Encoded protein: CASSLDPPYNEQFF.

With regard to this clonotype: A read error may produce the germline difference seen at one junction end. The chain employs TRBV6-5 and TRBJ1-4; 7 nucleotides line up with TRBD1. CDR3 size: 14 residues. Germline V gene sequence: CDR1 MNHEY, CDR2 SVGAGI. CDR3: CTSRPGTVNEKLFF. For the CDR3, the DNA is TGTACCAGCAGGCCCGGGACAGTTAATGAAAAACTGTTTTTT.

J is TRBJ1-6 and V is TRBV21-1; the DNA was not used to check the table's D call, TRBD1. TRBV21-1 is given as a pseudogene. This CDR3 spans 17 amino acids. CDR3 amino acids: CASSLPRVRTENSPLHF. The CDR3, as DNA: TGTGCCAGCAGCCTACCCCGAGTCAGGACTGAAAATTCACCCCTCCACTTT.

This clonotype was found a few times. V gene TRBV7-2 combines with J gene TRBJ1-6, with 8 bases fitting TRBD1. V was clipped by 5 bases and J by 11 bases; unmatched bases: 8. The CDR3 sequence is 14 residues long. CDR1 is SGHTA, CDR2 FQGNSA, per germline. CDR3 in amino acids: CASSPGQAVTPLHF. Here the CDR3 DNA reads TGTGCCAGCAGCCCGGGACAGGCTGTTACACCCCTCCACTTT.

The chain combines TRBV14 with TRBJ2-5, with D unclear. V was cut by 1 base and J by 11 bases, with 17 bases left in between. The CDR3 runs to 14 residues. Germline V gene data show CDR1 as SGHDN and CDR2 as FVKESK. CDR3 region: CASSQVTGLNEQYF. In DNA form, the CDR3 reads TGTGCCAGCAGCCAAGTGACTGGCCTTAATGAGCAGTACTTC. Drawing the rest from reference TRBV14 and TRBJ2-5, the complete variable domain is EAGVTQFPSHSVIEKGQTVTLRCDPISGHDNLYWYRRVMGKEIKFLLHFVKESKQDESGMPNNRFLAERTGGTYSTLKVQPAELEDSGVYFCASSQVTGLNEQYFGPGTRLLVL.

The chain is built from TRBV7-9 and TRBJ2-5; 12 bases line up with TRBD2. The V gene end was trimmed by 3 bases and the J gene end by 0 bases; junction bases not matched to a gene: 2. The CDR3 is 16 residues long. Germline V gene lookup returns CDR1 SEHNR and CDR2 FQNEAQ (reference sequence). The CDR3 is CASSFRTSGNQETQYF. CDR3 coding DNA: TGTGCCAGCAGCTTCCGGACTAGCGGGAACCAAGAGACCCAGTACTTC. Combining the CDR3 with reference TRBV7-9 and TRBJ2-5 gives the whole variable domain DTGVSQNPRHKITKRGQNVTFRCDPISEHNRLYWYRQTLGQGPEFLTYFQNEAQLEKSRLLSDRFSAERPKGSFSTLEIQRTEQGDSAMYLCASSFRTSGNQETQYFGPGTRLLVL.

V usage is TRBV6-2 or TRBV6-3 and J usage is TRBJ2-3; 13 bases align to TRBD2. J lost 2 bases, V lost 4 bases, and 9 bases had no gene match. CDR3 length: 18 residues. Per germline, CDR1 MNHEY and CDR2 SVGEGT. CDR3 protein: CASSFGLAGDTTTDTQYF. The CDR3 nucleotides are TGTGCCAGCAGTTTCGGACTAGCGGGGGATACCACCACAGATACGCAGTATTTT.

This clonotype has just a few counts. The chain uses TRBV27 and TRBJ2-4, with 8 bases that match TRBD1. The J call may be mistaken, given a closer DNA end match to TRBJ2-7. The CDR3 spans 12 residues. CDR1 is MNHEY, CDR2 SMNVEV, per germline (reference sequence). CDR3 in amino acids: CASSSGGGEQYF. The CDR3 DNA reads as TGTGCCAGCAGTTCAGGGGGCGGCGAGCAGTACTTC.

Only a few counts were recorded for this clonotype. V usage is TRBV6-5 and J usage is TRBJ2-1; TRBD1 is a possible D gene (5 bases). CDR3 size: 11 residues. The germline V and J ends were trimmed by 6 bases and 9 bases, with 9 bases remaining between them. Germline CDR1 and CDR2: MNHEY and SVGAGI. The CDR3 sequence is CASRLGAEQFF. The DNA of the CDR3 is TGTGCCAGCAGATTAGGGGCTGAGCAGTTCTTC.

This clonotype was counted between two and nine times. The V and J genes are TRBV7-2 and TRBJ2-5, with 9 bases matching TRBD1. Germline trimming cut 4 bases from V and 4 bases from J; bases unmatched to any gene: 10. This CDR3 contains 16 residues. Germline lookup yields CDR1 SGHTA and CDR2 FQGNSA. The CDR3 DNA reads TGTGCCAGCAGCTCGCAACCACAGGGGGCGGGAGAGACCCAGTACTTC. Translation gives CASSSQPQGAGETQYF.

The CDR3: CSVEGGETQFF. CDR3 bases: TGCAGCGTTGAAGGGGGAGAGACCCAGTTCTTC. The chain employs TRBV29-1 and TRBJ2-5; D perhaps matches TRBD2 (5 bases). TRBJ2-1 matches the DNA end more closely, so the J call is doubtful. This CDR3 spans 11 amino acids. CDR1 SQVTM and CDR2 ANQGSEA come from the germline V gene.

The V gene is TRBV7-2, the J gene TRBJ2-7; 9 bases match TRBD1. The germline CDR1 and CDR2 sequences are SGHTA and FQGNSA. CDR3 length: 15 amino acids. J was trimmed by 5 bases and V by 1 base; bases with no gene match: 6. CDR3 sequence reads: CASSLVLGQGDEQYF. For the CDR3, the DNA is TGTGCCAGCAGCTTAGTTCTGGGACAGGGTGACGAGCAGTACTTC.

The chain couples TRBV29-1 to TRBJ1-6, with a possible D match to TRBD1 (5 bases). V gave up 5 bases and J gave up 8 bases, with 16 bases separating them. This CDR3 spans 14 amino acids. CDR1 is SQVTM and CDR2 is ANQGSEA in the germline V gene. The CDR3 nucleotides are TGCAGCGTTCTAGAAGGGACCCAGGATTCACCCCTCCACTTT. As protein: CSVLEGTQDSPLHF.

The chain has TRBV5-5 and TRBJ2-7, with TRBD1 identical over 9 bases. The CDR3 covers 15 residues. Per the germline V gene, CDR1 is SGHKS and CDR2 is YYEKEE (reference sequence). Trimming took 2 bases from V and 0 from J; bases not matched to a gene: 3. CDR3 residues: CASSFGQGPSYEQYF. The CDR3 DNA follows: TGTGCCAGCAGCTTCGGACAGGGGCCCTCCTACGAGCAGTACTTC.

To note about this clonotype: A much larger clone is a single base away; this may be a read error. The chain carries TRBV7-9 and TRBJ2-5, with D tentatively TRBD1 (6 bases). The J call may be in error: the DNA end matches TRBJ2-7 better. This CDR3 has 15 amino acids. The germline gives CDR1 SEHNR, CDR2 FQNEAQ (reference sequence). The DNA for the CDR3 is TGTGCCAGCAGCGTACAGGGTTGGGATTCCCACGAGCAGTACTTC. Protein product: CASSVQGWDSHEQYF.

The chain links TRBV28 to TRBJ1-2, with D hard to call. The CDR3 runs to 16 residues. The germline V and J ends were trimmed by 2 bases and 3 bases, with 16 bases remaining between them. Germline-derived CDR1 and CDR2 are MDHEN and SYDVKM. The CDR3 DNA follows: TGTGCCAGCAGTTTACGCGGGAACCCGGTGTACTATGGCTACACCTTC. Protein: CASSLRGNPVYYGYTF.